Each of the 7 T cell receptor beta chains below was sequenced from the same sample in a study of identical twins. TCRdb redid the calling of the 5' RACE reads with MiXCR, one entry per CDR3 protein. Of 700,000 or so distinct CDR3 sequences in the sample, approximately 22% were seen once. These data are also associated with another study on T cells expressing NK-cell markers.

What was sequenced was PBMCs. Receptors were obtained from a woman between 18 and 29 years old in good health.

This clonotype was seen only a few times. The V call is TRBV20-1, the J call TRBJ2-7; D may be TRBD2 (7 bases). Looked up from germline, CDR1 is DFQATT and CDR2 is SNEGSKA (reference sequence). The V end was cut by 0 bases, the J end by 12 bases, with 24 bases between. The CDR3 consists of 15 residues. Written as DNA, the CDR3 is TGCAGTGCTAGAGATATGAAAGGGGGGGTTTATTATCCGTACTTC. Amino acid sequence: CSARDMKGGVYYPYF.

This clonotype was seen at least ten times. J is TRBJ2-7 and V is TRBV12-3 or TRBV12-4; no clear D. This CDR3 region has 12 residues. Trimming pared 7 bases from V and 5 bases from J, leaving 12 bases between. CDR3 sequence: CASKTNWNEQYF. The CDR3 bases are TGTGCCAGCAAAACAAATTGGAACGAGCAGTACTTC.

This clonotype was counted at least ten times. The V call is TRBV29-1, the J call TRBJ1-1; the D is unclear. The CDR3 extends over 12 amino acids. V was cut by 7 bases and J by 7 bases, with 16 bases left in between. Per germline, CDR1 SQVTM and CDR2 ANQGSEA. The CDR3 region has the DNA TGCAGCGGTCGGAGCTGGTCTGGTGAAGCTTTCTTT. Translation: CSGRSWSGEAFF.

The CDR3 protein is CASSFASGNTGELFF. DNA for the CDR3: TGTGCCAGCAGTTTTGCTAGCGGGAACACCGGGGAGCTGTTTTTT. The chain links TRBV12-3 or TRBV12-4 to TRBJ2-2; 7 bases are shared with TRBD2. V gave up 3 bases and J gave up 1 base; unmatched junction bases: 2. The CDR3 spans 15 residues.

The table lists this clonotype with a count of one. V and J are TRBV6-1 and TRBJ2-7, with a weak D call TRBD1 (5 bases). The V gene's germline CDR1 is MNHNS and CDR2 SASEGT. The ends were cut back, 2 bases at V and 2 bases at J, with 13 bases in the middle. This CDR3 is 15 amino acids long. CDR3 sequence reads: CASSERTQGPYEQYF. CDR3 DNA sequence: TGTGCCAGCAGTGAAAGGACACAAGGCCCCTACGAGCAGTACTTC.

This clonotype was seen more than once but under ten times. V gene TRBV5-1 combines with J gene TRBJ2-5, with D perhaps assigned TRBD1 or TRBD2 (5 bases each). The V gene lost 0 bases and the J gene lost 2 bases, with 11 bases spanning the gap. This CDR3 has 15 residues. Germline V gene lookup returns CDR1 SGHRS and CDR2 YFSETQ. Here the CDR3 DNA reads TGCGCCAGCAGCTTGGAAGTGGGACCTCAAGAGACCCAGTACTTC. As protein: CASSLEVGPQETQYF.

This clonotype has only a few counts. The CDR3 loop is CSAIGKYEQYF. CDR3 bases: TGCAGTGCTATAGGGAAGTACGAGCAGTACTTC. The rearrangement links TRBV20-1 to TRBJ2-7; D is uncertain. In germline, CDR1 is DFQATT, CDR2 SNEGSKA (reference sequence). There are 11 residues in the CDR3. V shed 4 bases and J shed 4 bases, with 8 bases lying between them.